The rows below give T cell receptor beta chains drawn from one sample of a study of blood T cell repertoires in COVID-19. The method was immunoSEQ multiplex PCR; TCRdb's version includes in-frame clones alone and lacks a portion of them. The data contain about 160,000 clones, roughly 90% of them singletons. Sequenced material: PBMCs or T cells enriched from blood (not recorded which). Receptors were obtained from a woman between 45 and 60 years old who had recovered from COVID-19. The CDR3 runs from the conserved cysteine through the conserved F or W. Each record gives: J gene, D gene, V gene, clone size, CDR3 DNA, CDR3 protein. D genes are given only for firm matches. Not all rows give a size; the values are once, few, many and, for expanded clones, a class.

>TRBJ1-2|NA|TRBV7-2|NA
TGTGCCAGCAGCTTAACAGGTTCCTATGGCTACACCTTC
CASSLTGSYGYTF
>TRBJ1-1|NA|TRBV9|NA
TGTGCCAGCAGCGTAGCAGGGGCGAGGACTGAAGCTTTCTTT
CASSVAGARTEAFF
>TRBJ2-2|TRBD2|TRBV9|NA
TGTGCCAGCAGCGCGTTCCTAGCGGGGGGGCCCGGGGAGCTGTTTTTT
CASSAFLAGGPGELFF
>TRBJ1-1|NA|TRBV6-4|NA
TGTGCCAGCAGCAGGGCCCCGGACACTGAAGCTTTCTTT
CASSRAPDTEAFF
>TRBJ2-3|TRBD2|TRBV11-3|NA
TGTGCCAGCAGCTTAAAGTTAGCGGGGGGCACAGATACGCAGTATTTT
CASSLKLAGGTDTQYF
>TRBJ1-6|NA|TRBV4-1|few
TGCGCCAGCAGCCAGGACAGCTCCTATAATTCACCCCTCCACTTT
CASSQDSSYNSPLHF
>TRBJ1-2|TRBD1|TRBV5-5|NA
TGTGCCAGCAGCTTGGTGCAGGGGGCTTACTATGGCTACACCTTC
CASSLVQGAYYGYTF
>TRBJ1-1|NA|TRBV18|NA
TGTGCCAGCTCACAACAATCGACATCGAACACTGAAGCTTTCTTT
CASSQQSTSNTEAFF
>TRBJ2-3|TRBD2|TRBV4-3|NA
TGCGCCAGCAGCCAAGACTTAGATCGAACGGGGAGGGGTACGCAGTATTTT
CASSQDLDRTGRGTQYF
>TRBJ1-2|NA|TRBV7-2|once
TGTGCCAGCAGCTTACGGGCCAGGATATGGGGGGGAGCTAACTATGGCTACACCTTC
CASSLRARIWGGANYGYTF
>TRBJ2-5|NA|TRBV18|NA
TGTGCCAGCTCACCCGAGGGGGGGCCTCTAGAGACCCAGTACTTC
CASSPEGGPLETQYF
>TRBJ1-4|NA|TRBV11-2|NA
TGTGCCAGCAGCTTAGATAGGGGAACTAATGAAAAACTGTTTTTT
CASSLDRGTNEKLFF
>TRBJ1-1|NA|TRBV5-4|NA
TGTGCCAGCAGCCCAATCGGTACAGTGACTGAAGCTTTCTTT
CASSPIGTVTEAFF
>TRBJ2-7|TRBD1|TRBV19|few
TGTGCCAGTGAGGGCCGGGACAGGGAAGGAACCTACGAGCAGTACTTC
CASEGRDREGTYEQYF
>TRBJ1-2|NA|TRBV7-2|once
TGTGCCAGCAGCCAAGACTTCTATGGCTACACCTTC
CASSQDFYGYTF
>TRBJ2-7|NA|TRBV19|NA
TGTGCCAGTAGTACTCGGGAGCTCTACGAGCAGTACTTC
CASSTRELYEQYF
>TRBJ1-4|NA|TRBV3-1/TRBV3-2|NA
TGTGCCAGCAGCCAGGGGGGGAAACTGTTTTTT
CASSQGGKLFF
>TRBJ2-1|TRBD1|TRBV5-4|NA
TGTGCCAGCAGCTGGACAGGTTCGGATGAGCAGTTCTTC
CASSWTGSDEQFF
>TRBJ1-2|NA|TRBV7-8|NA
TGTGCCAGCACCCGAGAGCGTCCGGATGGCTACACCTTC
CASTRERPDGYTF
>TRBJ2-2|TRBD2|TRBV7-6|NA
TGTGCCAGCAGCACCTATTGGGGAGCGGGGAAGAACACCGGGGAGCTGTTTTTT
CASSTYWGAGKNTGELFF
>TRBJ1-4|NA|TRBV11-2|NA
TGTGCCAGCAGCACACACGTTCGGAGGGGTCGTGGTGAAAAACTGTTTTTT
CASSTHVRRGRGEKLFF
>TRBJ2-5|TRBD2|TRBV5-1|NA
TGCGCCAGCAGCTTCAGGTCTAGCGGCGTTTGGGAGACCCAGTACTTC
CASSFRSSGVWETQYF
>TRBJ2-3|TRBD2|TRBV11-3|NA
TGTGCCAGCAGCCTACTAGCGGGGGGATCAGATACGCAGTATTTT
CASSLLAGGSDTQYF
>TRBJ2-7|NA|TRBV7-2|NA
TGTGCCAGCAGCCTAGGGGGGTTGGACAGGCGGAGGGCCTACGAGCAGTACTTC
CASSLGGLDRRRAYEQYF
>TRBJ2-3|TRBD2|TRBV30|NA
TGTGCCTGGAGTGTAAGGCGGGGGGTAGCGGATACGCAGTATTTT
CAWSVRRGVADTQYF
>TRBJ2-1|TRBD2|TRBV27|NA
TGTGCCATTACGGGGGGATCCTACAATGAGCAGTTCTTC
CAITGGSYNEQFF
>TRBJ2-1|NA|TRBV7-3|NA
TGTGCCAGCAGCCCCGGGAGCACGGGTGAGCAGTTCTTC
CASSPGSTGEQFF
>TRBJ2-1|NA|TRBV12-3/TRBV12-4|NA
TGTGCCAGCAGTCACCGGGGTGGAGCACCGTTCTTC
CASSHRGGAPFF
>TRBJ1-2|NA|TRBV4-1|NA
TGCGCCAGCAGCCAGATCGGTGGGGGGGCAAACTATGGCTACACCTTC
CASSQIGGGANYGYTF
>TRBJ2-5|NA|TRBV7-2|NA
TGTGCCAGCAGCTTAGGTCCCGAGGGTAGAGAGACCCAGTACTTC
CASSLGPEGRETQYF
>TRBJ2-5|NA|TRBV9|NA
TGTGCCAGCAGCGTAGGGGGGCCTCAAGAGACCCAGTACTTC
CASSVGGPQETQYF
>TRBJ2-7|NA|TRBV10-3|once
TGTGCCATCAGCCGGAGAGGCGAGCAGTACTTC
CAISRRGEQYF
>TRBJ2-7|TRBD1|TRBV28|NA
TGTGCCCTCGGAGGCAGGGGGCCCTACGAGCAGTACTTC
CALGGRGPYEQYF
>TRBJ2-1|NA|TRBV5-1|NA
TGCGCCAGCAGCTTGGGGCCGAACAATGAGCAGTTCTTC
CASSLGPNNEQFF
>TRBJ2-7|TRBD1|TRBV4-1|few
TGCGCCAGCAGCCAAGCCCGACAGGGTCTGGGCTACGAGCAGTACTTC
CASSQARQGLGYEQYF
>TRBJ1-2|NA|TRBV21-1|few
TGTGCCGCAGCGGGTGGCTACACCTTC
CAAAGGYTF
>TRBJ2-7|NA|TRBV10-2|NA
TGCGCCAGCTGCCGGTTAGGGGCCGAGCAGTACTTC
CASCRLGAEQYF
>TRBJ1-5|TRBD1|TRBV29-1|NA
TGCAGCGTTGGGCAGGGGGACAGCCAGCCCCAGCATTTT
CSVGQGDSQPQHF
>TRBJ1-6|NA|TRBV18|NA
TGTGCCAGCTCACCACCGAACCAGTTTCATAATTCACCCCTCCACTTT
CASSPPNQFHNSPLHF
>TRBJ1-1|TRBD1|TRBV19|few
TGTGCCAGTGGACGACAGGGGATTAACGCTGAAGCTTTCTTT
CASGRQGINAEAFF
>TRBJ2-3|NA|TRBV19|NA
TGTGCCAGTAGTATAACCGAGGCAGATACGCAGTATTTT
CASSITEADTQYF
>TRBJ1-6|NA|TRBV10-3|NA
TGTGCCATCAGTGAAGTACAGCCAATAATCCAAGGCTCCTATAATTCACCCCTCCACTTT
CAISEVQPIIQGSYNSPLHF
>TRBJ1-2|TRBD1|TRBV6-5|NA
TGTGCCAGCAGTTCGCCGGGACAGGGAAACTATGGCTACACCTTC
CASSSPGQGNYGYTF
>TRBJ1-3|NA|TRBV5-1|once
TGCGCCAGCCGAGGGAATTCTGGAAACACCATATATTTT
CASRGNSGNTIYF
>TRBJ2-3|TRBD2|TRBV9|NA
TGTGCCAGCAGCGTAGGGACTAGCGGGGGGGCAGATACGCAGTATTTT
CASSVGTSGGADTQYF
>TRBJ1-4|NA|TRBV4-3|NA
TGCGCCAGCAGCCAAGAAGGTGGGGCAGATGAAAAACTGTTTTTT
CASSQEGGADEKLFF
>TRBJ2-3|TRBD2|TRBV29-1|NA
TGCAGCGTCGGACTAGCGGGGTACACAGATACGCAGTATTTT
CSVGLAGYTDTQYF
>TRBJ2-7|NA|TRBV7-8|NA
TGTGCCAGCCGGGGTCGGGGGATGGGGTACGAGCAGTACTTC
CASRGRGMGYEQYF
>TRBJ1-3|NA|TRBV30|NA
TGTGCCTGGTCGAGGCCTGGAAACACCATATATTTT
CAWSRPGNTIYF
>TRBJ2-7|NA|TRBV19|NA
TGTGCCAGTAAGACTGACAGGACAGCTAACGAGCAGTACTTC
CASKTDRTANEQYF
>TRBJ1-1|TRBD1|TRBV7-2|NA
TGTGCCAGTAATTTTGGAGGGGGCGTCACTGAAGCTTTCTTT
CASNFGGGVTEAFF